This TCR beta chain was sequenced for a study of CD8 T cells in ankylosing spondylitis. Whole-study findings and limits: Peripheral blood held disease-linked clones only at relatively low frequency, and these were CD8+. Reactive arthritis synovial fluid and blood were previously reported to contain some motif variants. Matched synovial fluid from ankylosing spondylitis patients was reported to be enriched for disease-linked clones. What seemed typical of ankylosing spondylitis blood was a TCR beta motif built from eight highly homologous variants.

The authors made TCR beta libraries by quantitative 5'-RACE with molecular barcodes. TCRdb re-analysed the 5' RACE reads in MiXCR, keeping a single row per CDR3 protein. Of 700,000 or so distinct CDR3 sequences in the sample, 19% were seen once. In the case of this clonotype: The antigen is not known.

The CDR3 spans 14 residues. J was trimmed by 5 bases and V by 5 bases; bases with no gene match: 6. The sequenced sample was blood, either unsorted or a sorted T cell fraction (not recorded which). The sequence derives from a male donor with ankylosing spondylitis. The chain joins TRBV12-3 or TRBV12-4 to TRBJ1-1; 9 bases align to TRBD1. CDR3 sequence (DNA): TGTGCCAGCAGTCAGGACAGGGGATATACTGAAGCTTTCTTT. It codes for CASSQDRGYTEAFF.